The 21 T cell receptor beta chains presented below share a single source sample, sequenced in a study of blood T cell repertoires in COVID-19. Assay used: immunoSEQ multiplex PCR; TCRdb lists only in-frame clones, some missing. The table shows around 80,000 clones, with approximately 86% occurring only once. Sample: peripheral blood. These receptors all stem from a woman of 80 years or more with acute or convalescent COVID-19.

This rearrangement joins TRBV19 to TRBJ2-7, with 12 bases matching TRBD2. Trimming took 1 base from V and 0 from J; bases not matched to a gene: 4. This CDR3 is built from 17 residues. Germline loops: CDR1 LNHDA, CDR2 SQIVND (reference sequence). CDR3 in DNA: TGTGCCAGTAGTATAGGAATGACTAGCGGGAGCTCCTACGAGCAGTACTTC. It codes for CASSIGMTSGSSYEQYF.

This chain connects TRBV9 to TRBJ2-2; 9 bases are a match to TRBD1. Germline CDR1 reads SGDLS; CDR2 reads YYNGEE. Germline trimming cut 0 bases from V and 7 bases from J; bases unmatched to any gene: 7. CDR3 length equals 16 residues. For the CDR3, the DNA is TGTGCCAGCAGCGTAGGAGTTGGACAGGGGAACGGGGAGCTGTTTTTT. Translating it yields CASSVGVGQGNGELFF.

The chain joins TRBV6-1 to TRBJ1-5; D possibly corresponds to TRBD1 (5 bases). The CDR3 is 14 residues long. CDR1 is MNHNS and CDR2 is SASEGT in the germline V gene. Trimming pared 5 bases from V and 1 base from J, leaving 9 bases between. In nucleotides, the CDR3 is TGTGCCAGCAGTCCACCAGGGAGCAATCAGCCCCAGCATTTT. It translates to CASSPPGSNQPQHF.

The chain links TRBV27 to TRBJ2-7; D is unresolved. The V end lost 2 bases, the J end lost 0 bases, and 8 bases lay between the germline ends. The CDR3 extends over 14 amino acids. Germline V CDR1 and CDR2: MNHEY, SMNVEV (reference sequence). The CDR3, as DNA: TGTGCCAGCAGTTTAAGTCACACCTCCTACGAGCAGTACTTC. Protein: CASSLSHTSYEQYF.

The chain employs TRBV30 and TRBJ1-2; D is unresolved. Germline V CDR1 and CDR2: GTSNPN, SVGIG (reference sequence). Trimming stripped 4 bases from V and 8 bases from J, with 14 bases between. The CDR3 length is 12 residues. CDR3 in DNA: TGTGCCTGGACCCCGACTTCTGGGGGCTACACCTTC. It encodes CAWTPTSGGYTF.

This sequence joins TRBV19 and TRBJ1-1; weak D call: TRBD1 (5 bases). The CDR3 runs to 13 residues. V was trimmed by 8 bases and J by 3 bases, leaving 13 bases between them. CDR1 and CDR2 from the germline V gene are LNHDA and SQIVND (reference sequence). The CDR3 region has the DNA TGTGCCAGTGCGGGGGTTGGGGACACTGAAGCTTTCTTT. This encodes CASAGVGDTEAFF.

The chain has TRBV9 and TRBJ1-4, with D possibly matching TRBD1 (5 bases). CDR1 and CDR2 from the germline V gene are SGDLS and YYNGEE. The CDR3 is 15 amino acids. Trimming shortened V by 4 bases and J by 4 bases, and 14 bases separated the two germline ends. The CDR3 bases are TGTGCCAGCAGCTCCTTAAGGGGAGGTAATGAAAAACTGTTTTTT. Its translation: CASSSLRGGNEKLFF.

This chain uses TRBV3-1 (or the pseudogene TRBV3-2) with TRBJ2-7; a weak D match, TRBD2 (7 bases). The CDR3 has 15 amino acids. Germline V gene data show CDR1 as LGHDT and CDR2 as YNNKEL (reference sequence). The V end was cut by 6 bases, the J end by 0 bases, with 15 bases between. The CDR3 bases are TGTGCCAGCAGAGGGGAGGGGGGGCACTCCTACGAGCAGTACTTC. It translates to CASRGEGGHSYEQYF.

The rearrangement links TRBV7-2 to TRBJ2-2; tentative D call: TRBD2 (6 bases). Trimming cost V 1 base and J 7 bases, with 13 bases left between them. Germline loops: CDR1 SGHTA, CDR2 FQGNSA. CDR3 size: 15 residues. CDR3 sequence reads: CASSLVGGRGGELFF. CDR3 sequence (DNA): TGTGCCAGCAGCTTAGTTGGAGGGCGGGGCGGGGAGCTGTTTTTT.

The CDR3 here is CASSLAGQAGIGNTIYF. The DNA of the CDR3 is TGCGCCAGCAGCTTGGCTGGACAGGCGGGGATTGGAAACACCATATATTTT. This sequence joins TRBV5-1 and TRBJ1-3; 7 positions agree with TRBD1. Germline values: CDR1 SGHRS, CDR2 YFSETQ. The CDR3 has 17 amino acids. V gave up 0 bases and J gave up 3 bases; unmatched junction bases: 9.

The CDR3 reads CASSRAGELFF. The CDR3 region has the DNA TGTGCCAGCAGTCGAGCCGGGGAGCTGTTTTTT. The chain recombines TRBV2 with TRBJ2-2, with no clear D. Germline values: CDR1 SNHLY, CDR2 FYNNEI. The CDR3 extends over 11 amino acids. V shed 5 bases and J shed 6 bases, with 4 bases lying between them.

The rearrangement links TRBV2 to TRBJ2-1; no clear D gene. Germline V gene sequence: CDR1 SNHLY, CDR2 FYNNEI. The CDR3 contains 15 residues. The V gene lost 3 bases and the J gene lost 3 bases, with 12 bases spanning the gap. The CDR3, as DNA: TGTGCCAGCAGTGAGCAGGAAAGCATCTACAATGAGCAGTTCTTC. Its translation is CASSEQESIYNEQFF.

The chain joins TRBV4-1 to TRBJ2-3; 12 nucleotides agree with TRBD2. CDR1 is MGHRA, CDR2 YSYEKL, per germline. The CDR3 sequence is 17 residues long. V shed 5 bases and J 6 bases; nucleotides not matched to a gene: 12. This CDR3 reads CASSRLAGGPEADTQYF. The CDR3 DNA is TGCGCCAGCAGCAGGCTAGCGGGAGGGCCAGAAGCGGATACGCAGTATTTT.

J is TRBJ1-2 and V is TRBV5-4; 7 nucleotides agree with TRBD1. Trimming took 7 bases from V and 3 from J; bases not matched to a gene: 12. The CDR3 is made up of 15 amino acids. Looked up from germline, CDR1 is SGHNT and CDR2 is YYREEE (reference sequence). The CDR3: CASRRGDSSYYGYTF. For the CDR3, the DNA is TGTGCCAGCCGGAGAGGGGACAGTTCCTACTATGGCTACACCTTC.

The genes are TRBV7-9 and TRBJ2-3, with 8 bases lining up with TRBD2. The CDR3 is made up of 14 amino acids. J was trimmed by 4 bases and V by 4 bases; bases with no gene match: 4. The germline V gene encodes CDR1 SEHNR and CDR2 FQNEAQ (reference sequence). Here the CDR3 reads CASSSEGLADTQYF. Written as DNA, the CDR3 is TGTGCCAGCAGCTCGGAGGGACTAGCAGATACGCAGTATTTT. The whole variable domain, remainder taken from reference TRBV7-9 and TRBJ2-3, is DTGVSQNPRHKITKRGQNVTFRCDPISEHNRLYWYRQTLGQGPEFLTYFQNEAQLEKSRLLSDRFSAERPKGSFSTLEIQRTEQGDSAMYLCASSSEGLADTQYFGPGTRLTVL.

This chain uses TRBV19 with TRBJ1-1, with TRBD1 matching 9 bases. Germline V gene data show CDR1 as LNHDA and CDR2 as SQIVND (reference sequence). This CDR3 has 14 amino acids. V was clipped by 1 base and J by 10 bases; unmatched bases: 7. The CDR3 DNA is TGTGCCAGTAGTATAGGTGGACAGGGGATTGGAGCTTTCTTT. Protein product: CASSIGGQGIGAFF.

The chain has TRBV30 and TRBJ2-3; no clear D gene. Germline CDR1 reads GTSNPN; CDR2 reads SVGIG (reference sequence). Trimming took 2 bases from V and 6 from J, leaving 9 bases between them. This CDR3 is 12 amino acids long. The CDR3 DNA reads TGTGCCTGGAGTCCGGGTGGGGATACGCAGTATTTT. Translating gives CAWSPGGDTQYF.

The CDR3 region is CASSQAGLYYEQYF. As DNA, the CDR3 is TGTGCCAGCAGCCAAGCCGGACTGTACTACGAGCAGTACTTC. This chain joins TRBV4-2 and TRBJ2-7; possibly TRBD2 for D (5 bases). The CDR3 has 14 amino acids. Trimming removed 1 base from V and 3 bases from J, with 10 bases in between. CDR1 LGHNA and CDR2 YNFKEQ come from the germline V gene.

The chain is built from TRBV5-1 and TRBJ2-3, with 13 nucleotides matching TRBD2. CDR3 size: 20 residues. The junction had 15 bases not matched to a gene; V was cut back by 4 bases and J by 1 base. Germline CDR1 is SGHRS and CDR2 is YFSETQ. DNA for the CDR3: TGCGCCAGCAGCCCACCTTCACTAGCGGGAGGGCCAGATCGCACAGATACGCAGTATTTT. Translating it yields CASSPPSLAGGPDRTDTQYF.

This rearrangement joins TRBV30 to TRBJ2-1, with 11 bases that match TRBD2. Germline loops: CDR1 GTSNPN, CDR2 SVGIG (reference sequence). The CDR3 is 16 amino acids. V lost 2 bases, J lost 8 bases, and 11 bases stayed unmatched. The CDR3 region has the DNA TGTGCCTGGAGTTCCCAAACTAGCGGGAGAGGGTATGAGCAGTTCTTC. The encoded protein is CAWSSQTSGRGYEQFF.

The V gene is TRBV30, the J gene TRBJ1-5; D is possibly TRBD1 (6 bases). CDR3 length: 13 residues. Trimming removed 0 bases from V and 4 bases from J, with 7 bases in between. In germline, CDR1 is GTSNPN, CDR2 SVGIG (reference sequence). CDR3 nucleotides: TGTGCCTGGAGTGTGCAGGGGAATCAGCCCCAGCATTTT. Translated, it gives CAWSVQGNQPQHF.